This TCR beta chain derives from a study of blood T cells in healthy people across ages (dated by TCRdb to the mid-2010s). For context, the study as a whole: Template switching captured roughly one uniquely barcoded TCR beta cDNA molecule per two T cells in model experiments. Age-related changes in TCR beta repertoire diversity were measured in the study by deep sequencing normalized with unique cDNA molecular identifiers. The donors were split into four age groups: young (average 16 years), middle-aged (about 40), aged (about 56) and long-lived (under 90). To avoid experimental bias, donors of different ages were spread randomly across the sequencing lanes. The study analyzed two additional independent replicas of 1 million unique cDNA reads from the same blood draw for two donors, one aged 18 to 30 and one aged 80 or older. The study at large found these results: Observed TCR beta diversity per million T cells fell roughly linearly with age, and a significant reduction was already apparent by age around 40. A strong correlation was found between observed TCR beta diversity and the percentage of naive T cells measured by flow cytometry. The CMV infection status of donors was not known, potentially confounding age-related changes in expanded clonotypes. Compared with the aged group, the long-lived group had more naive CD4+ T cells, fewer expanded clones and increased TCR diversity, suggesting age selection. Bulk unsorted PBMC profiling prevented conclusive comparison of naive and antigen-experienced compartments. Total diversity estimates from one million sequenced T cells were considered lower bounds and underestimates.

The library was generated by 5' RACE. TCRdb shows the sequencer as Illumina HiSeq 2500. The second PCR ran for roughly 7 to 12 cycles and used a J-beta primer mix along with a sample-barcoded 5' primer. A template-switch 5' adaptor carrying 12 random nucleotides introduced a unique molecular identifier onto each TCR beta cDNA molecule. Each sample yielded at least 3 million CDR3-containing paired-end reads. All of the RNA was converted into first-strand cDNA using the Mint cDNA synthesis kit, with a TRBC-specific oligonucleotide serving as the primer. Following uracil-DNA glycosylase treatment, a first 18-cycle PCR with universal primers M1SS and BC2_uni_R was performed on all cDNA. The study's processing was this. Normalization of each sample was performed by random selection of 1 million high-quality reads, each carrying a distinct molecular identifier. Instead of being binned into consensus sequences, reads that shared molecular identifiers were thrown out. CDR3 identification, clonotype clustering and error correction used MiTCR with a Q25 quality threshold and the strictest error-elimination algorithm. A nonparametric unseen species model with Euler transformation was used to estimate lower-bound total TCR beta diversity. Using fastp at Q25 and MiXCR, TCRdb reprocessed the public reads and kept productive beta chains. Rows matching on CDR3 protein sequence are summarized as one entry with the most common DNA and genes. TCRdb's processing, not the study's, gives the V and J calls here. This sample has fewer than 1.5 million distinct CDR3 sequences in its table, and roughly 45% of those were observed once. The ten largest make up 7.9% of the sample.

V loses 0 bases at its end and J loses 0 bases; junction bases beyond the gene matches: 16. Reading the germline V gene gives CDR1 SGHRS and CDR2 YFSETQ. The CDR3 contains 21 residues, cysteine and phenylalanine counted. Just the 63-base CDR3 DNA is kept, in frame starting at base 1. Systemically healthy Caucasian individuals from Russia, 39 in total and aged about 6 to 90 years, were included as donors. Each donor gave roughly 9.5 milliliters of peripheral blood, collected into EDTA-treated Vacutainer tubes. Ficoll-Paque density-gradient centrifugation was used to isolate PBMCs, with at least 6 million per sample. Total RNA was extracted from PBMCs with Trizol reagent, with at least 6 micrograms obtained per sample. For every donor, flow cytometry on a PBMC aliquot measured the percentage of naive CD45RAhigh/CD27high T cells. The table lists this clonotype with a few counts. No antigen is known for it. Base qualities are not at hand, and no much larger clone is one base apart.

Recombination linked TRBV5-1 to TRBJ2-1, and 9 junctional nucleotides match TRBD2. Specimen: blood. The receptor comes from a woman aged 18-29 years in good health. The nucleotide sequence is given as TGCGCCAGCAGCTTGGATAGTTATGGTAGCGGGGGTCAACCCTCCTACAATGAGCAGTTCTTC. Translated, this gives CASSLDSYGSGGQPSYNEQFF.